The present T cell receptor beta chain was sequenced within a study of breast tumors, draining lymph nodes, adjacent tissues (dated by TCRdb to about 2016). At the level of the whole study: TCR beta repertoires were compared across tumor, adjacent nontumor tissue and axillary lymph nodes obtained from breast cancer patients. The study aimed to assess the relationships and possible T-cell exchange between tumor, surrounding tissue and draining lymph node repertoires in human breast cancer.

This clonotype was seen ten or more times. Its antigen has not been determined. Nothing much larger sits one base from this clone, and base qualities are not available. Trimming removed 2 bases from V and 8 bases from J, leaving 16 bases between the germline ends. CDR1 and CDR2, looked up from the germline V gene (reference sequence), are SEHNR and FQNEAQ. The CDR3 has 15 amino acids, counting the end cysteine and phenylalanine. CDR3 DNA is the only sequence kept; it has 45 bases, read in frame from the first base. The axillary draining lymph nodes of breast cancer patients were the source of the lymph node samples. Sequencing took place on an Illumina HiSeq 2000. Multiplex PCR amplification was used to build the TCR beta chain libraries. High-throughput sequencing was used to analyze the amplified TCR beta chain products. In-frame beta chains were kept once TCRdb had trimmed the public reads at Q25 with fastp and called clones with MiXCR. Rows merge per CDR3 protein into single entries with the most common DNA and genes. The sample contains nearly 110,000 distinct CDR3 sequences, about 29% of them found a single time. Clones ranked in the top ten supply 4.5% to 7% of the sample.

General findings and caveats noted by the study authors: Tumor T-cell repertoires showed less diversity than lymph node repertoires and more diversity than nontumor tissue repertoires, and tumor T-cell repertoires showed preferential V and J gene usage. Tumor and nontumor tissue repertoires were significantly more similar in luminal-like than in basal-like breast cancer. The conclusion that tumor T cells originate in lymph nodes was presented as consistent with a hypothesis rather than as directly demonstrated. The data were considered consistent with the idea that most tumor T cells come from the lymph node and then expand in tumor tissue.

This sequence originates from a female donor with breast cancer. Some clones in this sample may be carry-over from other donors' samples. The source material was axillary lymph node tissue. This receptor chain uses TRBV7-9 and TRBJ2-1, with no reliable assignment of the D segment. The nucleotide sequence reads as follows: TGTGCCAGCAGCTTATCTGGCGGAGATGGAGATGAGCAGTTCTTC. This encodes CASSLSGGDGDEQFF.